Shown below are 29 T cell receptor beta chains from a single sample sequenced in a study of cytomegalovirus exposure and HLA in healthy donors. The PCR was carried out with 60 Vbeta primers and 13 Jbeta primers. The repertoire was sequenced with immunoSEQ multiplex PCR; TCRdb's copy has only in-frame clones and lacks some. The sample yields 93,000 or so clones, approximately 72% seen once. The sequencing input was PBMCs. The receptors shown here come from a woman aged 50 to 65 in good health and CMV-seronegative.

The V gene is TRBV2, the J gene TRBJ2-2; tentative D call: TRBD1 (6 bases). V dropped 2 bases and J dropped 4 bases, with 11 bases sitting between them. CDR1 SNHLY and CDR2 FYNNEI come from the germline V gene. This CDR3 contains 15 residues. CDR3 amino acids: CASSEQGWGTGELFF. The CDR3 DNA is TGTGCCAGCAGTGAACAGGGGTGGGGCACCGGGGAGCTGTTTTTT.

V gene TRBV7-7 combines with J gene TRBJ1-3; the D gene is possibly TRBD1 (5 bases). V lost 1 base and J 7 bases, leaving 8 bases between the germline ends. This CDR3 has 13 amino acids. CDR1 is SSHAT and CDR2 is FNYEAQ in the germline V gene (reference sequence). The CDR3 protein is CASSLERGNTIYF. In DNA form, the CDR3 reads TGTGCCAGCAGCTTAGAACGGGGGAACACCATATATTTT.

As DNA, the CDR3 is TGTGCCAGCGGGATAGGGACAGTCTTCGATCAGCCCCAGCATTTT. Its translation is CASGIGTVFDQPQHF. The rearrangement links TRBV6-1 to TRBJ1-5; 7 bases are shared with TRBD1. The V gene end was trimmed by 8 bases and the J gene end by 5 bases; junction bases not matched to a gene: 12. The CDR3 is made up of 15 amino acids. Germline V lookup: CDR1 MNHNS, CDR2 SASEGT.

The chain combines TRBV5-1 with TRBJ2-1; 14 bases line up with TRBD2. Germline CDR1 reads SGHRS; CDR2 reads YFSETQ. CDR3 size: 17 residues. The V segment lost 0 bases and the J segment 8 bases; nucleotides outside the gene matches: 7. In nucleotides, the CDR3 is TGCGCCAGCAGCTTGGGTAGACTAGCGGGGGGGCGGGATGAGCAGTTCTTC. Amino acids: CASSLGRLAGGRDEQFF.

The table lists this clone with a count of one. The gene calls are TRBV6-5 and TRBJ2-3; 9 bases line up with TRBD1. CDR1 and CDR2 (germline): MNHEY, SVGAGI. The CDR3 loop spans 15 amino acids. V shed 7 bases and J 5 bases; nucleotides not matched to a gene: 10. CDR3 sequence: CASKRVTGGVDTQYF. The CDR3 region has the DNA TGTGCCAGCAAGCGTGTTACAGGGGGCGTAGATACGCAGTATTTT.

This chain joins TRBV6-5 and TRBJ1-2; weak D call: TRBD1 (6 bases). Germline CDR1 reads MNHEY; CDR2 reads SVGAGI. The CDR3 runs 13 residues. Trimming took 8 bases from V and 2 from J, leaving 12 bases between them. As DNA, the CDR3 is TGTGCCAGCGCGAAAACAGGGAACTATGGCTACACCTTC. This translates into CASAKTGNYGYTF.

This chain connects TRBV7-2 to TRBJ2-1; 15 nucleotides align to TRBD2. Germline V gene data show CDR1 as SGHTA and CDR2 as FQGNSA. This CDR3 spans 18 amino acids. J was trimmed by 9 bases and V by 0 bases; bases with no gene match: 9. The CDR3: CASSLAPGLAGGQGEQFF. As DNA, the CDR3 is TGTGCCAGCAGCTTAGCCCCGGGACTAGCGGGGGGTCAGGGTGAGCAGTTCTTC.

The chain links TRBV19 to TRBJ2-1; 14 bases line up with TRBD2. J gave up 6 bases and V 8 bases, and 3 bases lay outside the gene matches. Germline values: CDR1 LNHDA, CDR2 SQIVND (reference sequence). The CDR3 extends over 14 amino acids. The CDR3 sequence: CASGGLAGANEQFF. The CDR3 DNA follows: TGTGCCAGTGGGGGACTAGCGGGAGCCAATGAGCAGTTCTTC.

This clone came up a few times. The chain employs TRBV18 and TRBJ2-3; no clear D. The CDR3 spans 15 residues. Between the trimmed V and J ends, which lost 6 bases and 2 bases, there was a span of 15 bases. In germline, CDR1 is KGHSH, CDR2 LQKENI. CDR3 in amino acids: CASSPERRTTDTQYF. The CDR3 DNA sequence: TGTGCCAGCTCCCCGGAGCGCAGAACCACAGATACGCAGTATTTT.

The rearrangement joins TRBV5-4 to TRBJ2-7; 7 nucleotides align to TRBD1. The CDR3 extends over 14 amino acids. V shed 4 bases and J 1 base; nucleotides not matched to a gene: 5. Germline CDR1 SGHNT, CDR2 YYREEE (reference sequence). The CDR3 loop reads CASSGGRGSYEQYF. CDR3 DNA: TGTGCCAGCAGCGGAGGCAGGGGGTCCTACGAGCAGTACTTC.

The rearrangement joins TRBV7-9 to TRBJ2-1; D may be TRBD2 (6 bases). The CDR3 runs to 16 residues. V gave up 0 bases and J gave up 0 bases, with 9 bases separating them. Germline CDR1 and CDR2: SEHNR and FQNEAQ (reference sequence). CDR3 sequence reads: CASSLATGSSYNEQFF. The CDR3 coding sequence is TGTGCCAGCAGCTTAGCCACCGGGAGCTCCTACAATGAGCAGTTCTTC.

The V call is TRBV11-2, the J call TRBJ1-1; possible D gene TRBD1, 5 bases. The germline V gene has CDR1 SGHAT and CDR2 FQNNGV. Trimming removed 1 base at V and 2 bases at J, with 8 bases between. CDR3 length: 14 amino acids. In DNA form, the CDR3 reads TGTGCCAGCAGCTTAGCCGGGACTAACACTGAAGCTTTCTTT. Its protein is CASSLAGTNTEAFF.

V gene TRBV28 combines with J gene TRBJ2-1; TRBD2 is a possible D gene (6 bases). Deletions cut 4 bases from V and 8 bases from J, with 15 bases between. The CDR3 loop spans 14 amino acids. Looked up from germline, CDR1 is MDHEN and CDR2 is SYDVKM. CDR3 sequence (DNA): TGTGCCAGCAGTTCCGCGGGATATTGGGATGAGCAGTTCTTC. It yields the protein CASSSAGYWDEQFF.

The V call is TRBV18, the J call TRBJ2-2; 8 bases match TRBD2. The CDR3 runs to 14 residues. V trimming: 6 bases; J trimming: 4 bases; junction bases outside the gene matches: 4. The germline V gene has CDR1 KGHSH and CDR2 LQKENI. CDR3 region: CASSPSGGTGELFF. The CDR3 DNA reads TGTGCCAGCTCCCCGAGCGGGGGCACCGGGGAGCTGTTTTTT.

The chain combines TRBV11-2 with TRBJ2-5; TRBD2 matches at 7 bases. This CDR3 has 15 amino acids. In germline, CDR1 is SGHAT, CDR2 FQNNGV. V was clipped by 5 bases and J by 5 bases; unmatched bases: 11. CDR3 sequence reads: CASSKSFEAGETQYF. CDR3 DNA: TGTGCCAGCAGCAAGTCCTTTGAAGCGGGGGAGACCCAGTACTTC.

The chain combines TRBV7-9 with TRBJ2-2, with TRBD2 as a possible D gene (6 bases). From germline, CDR1 is SEHNR and CDR2 FQNEAQ (reference sequence). The CDR3 sequence is 14 residues long. Trimming pared 1 base from V and 7 bases from J, leaving 10 bases between. The CDR3 coding sequence is TGTGCCAGCAGCTTAGTAGGAGGGATCGGGGAGCTGTTTTTT. Its translation is CASSLVGGIGELFF.

This chain uses TRBV10-1 with TRBJ1-1, with D possibly TRBD1 on 5 matching bases. The CDR3 is 13 residues long. V lost 5 bases to trimming and J lost 1 base, with 8 bases between them. The germline V gene has CDR1 WNHNN and CDR2 SYGVQD (reference sequence). CDR3 amino acids: CASSRTPNTEAFF. The CDR3 bases are TGCGCCAGCAGTCGGACACCGAACACTGAAGCTTTCTTT.

The chain uses TRBV4-1 and TRBJ2-7; TRBD2 is a possible D gene (6 bases). The CDR3 spans 14 residues. Germline V gene sequence: CDR1 MGHRA, CDR2 YSYEKL. The germline V and J ends were trimmed by 2 bases and 5 bases, with 13 bases remaining between them. The CDR3 bases are TGCGCCAGCAGCCAACCCGGCAGGGAGGACGAGCAGTACTTC. As protein: CASSQPGREDEQYF.

A single count supports this clone. The chain carries TRBV9 and TRBJ2-7; 7 positions agree with TRBD2. Germline trimming cut 0 bases from V and 0 bases from J; bases unmatched to any gene: 6. Germline V gene lookup returns CDR1 SGDLS and CDR2 YYNGEE. The CDR3 sequence is 16 residues long. This chain's CDR3 is CASSVGPSGSSYEQYF. In DNA form, the CDR3 reads TGTGCCAGCAGCGTAGGTCCTAGCGGAAGCTCCTACGAGCAGTACTTC.

The chain has TRBV14 and TRBJ2-5; the D gene is possibly TRBD2 (5 bases). The germline V and J ends were trimmed by 6 bases and 5 bases, with 13 bases remaining between them. The CDR3 sequence is 13 residues long. Germline loops: CDR1 SGHDN, CDR2 FVKESK. The CDR3 spells CASSRNTGETQYF. The CDR3, as DNA: TGTGCCAGCAGTCGAAATACGGGGGAGACCCAGTACTTC.

The chain uses TRBV5-6 and TRBJ2-7, with D possibly being TRBD1 (6 bases). Deletions cut 0 bases from V and 4 bases from J, with 8 bases between. Germline-derived CDR1 and CDR2 are SGHDT and YYEEEE. The CDR3 contains 13 residues. The CDR3 sequence is CASSLAQGYEQYF. DNA for the CDR3: TGTGCCAGCAGCTTGGCCCAGGGGTACGAGCAGTACTTC. Based on the CDR3 plus reference TRBV5-6 and TRBJ2-7, the full variable domain is DAGVTQSPTHLIKTRGQQVTLRCSPKSGHDTVSWYQQALGQGPQFIFQYYEEEERQRGNFPDRFSGHQFPNYSSELNVNALLLGDSALYLCASSLAQGYEQYFGPGTRLTVT.

About this clone itself: One end of the junction varies from germline; a read error may be responsible. V and J are TRBV7-9 and TRBJ1-5; 7 nucleotides line up with TRBD1. CDR3 length equals 16 residues. The germline gives CDR1 SEHNR, CDR2 FQNEAQ (reference sequence). The CDR3 nucleotides are TGTGCCAGCAGCTCGTCCCGGGACAGCGACAATCGGCCCCAGCATTTT. Its translation is CASSSSRDSDNRPQHF.

The V gene is TRBV6-1, the J gene TRBJ1-2; unclear D gene. The CDR3 runs to 13 residues. Trimming cost V 6 bases and J 7 bases, with 15 bases left between them. The germline CDR1 and CDR2 sequences are MNHNS and SASEGT. This CDR3 is CASSRDLNVGYTF. CDR3 DNA sequence: TGTGCCAGCAGCCGGGATCTAAATGTTGGCTACACCTTC.

The chain recombines TRBV10-1 with TRBJ1-1; 7 nucleotides line up with TRBD1. The CDR3 runs to 14 residues. Germline CDR1 is WNHNN and CDR2 is SYGVQD (reference sequence). After removal of 6 bases from V and 4 bases from J, the junction contained 8 bases not matched to a gene. The CDR3 loop reads CASSQGGAGTEAFF. The CDR3, as DNA: TGCGCCAGCAGCCAAGGGGGCGCAGGCACTGAAGCTTTCTTT.

This chain joins TRBV7-6 and TRBJ2-3; weak D call: TRBD2 (6 bases). The V end was cut by 0 bases, the J end by 1 base, with 11 bases between. The germline CDR1 and CDR2 sequences are SGHVS and FNYEAQ. The CDR3 spans 16 residues. The CDR3 DNA sequence: TGTGCCAGCAGCTTAGCTAGCGGTGGGGGCACAGATACGCAGTATTTT. Translating it yields CASSLASGGGTDTQYF. The entire variable domain, with the rest obtained from reference TRBV7-6 and TRBJ2-3, is as follows: GAGVSQSPRYKVTKRGQDVALRCDPISGHVSLYWYRQALGQGPEFLTYFNYEAQQDKSGLPNDRFSAERPEGSISTLTIQRTEQRDSAMYRCASSLASGGGTDTQYFGPGTRLTVL.

The rearrangement joins TRBV6-1 to TRBJ2-7; 8 bases align to TRBD2. The CDR3 is made up of 14 amino acids. CDR1 and CDR2 (germline): MNHNS, SASEGT. V shed 6 bases, J shed 4 bases, and the junction held 8 bases outside the gene matches. The CDR3 loop is CASRKRGRTYEQYF. DNA of the CDR3: TGTGCCAGCAGGAAGCGGGGGCGCACGTACGAGCAGTACTTC.

This sequence joins TRBV14 and TRBJ2-2; no clear D. This CDR3 has 12 amino acids. Germline V gene lookup returns CDR1 SGHDN and CDR2 FVKESK. V shed 2 bases and J shed 6 bases, with 4 bases lying between them. The CDR3 protein is CASSQIAGELFF. The CDR3 DNA reads TGTGCCAGCAGCCAAATCGCCGGGGAGCTGTTTTTT.

J is TRBJ2-2 and V is TRBV28; 10 bases align to TRBD1. The CDR3 has 17 residues. The V gene's germline CDR1 is MDHEN and CDR2 SYDVKM. V gave up 5 bases and J gave up 5 bases; unmatched junction bases: 11. CDR3 nucleotide sequence: TGTGCCAGCAGTCCTATCCGGGACAGGGGTGTTACCGGGGAGCTGTTTTTT. This codes for CASSPIRDRGVTGELFF.

V usage is TRBV6-4 and J usage is TRBJ2-2, with 7 bases fitting TRBD2. Germline-derived CDR1 and CDR2 are MRHNA and SNTAGT. This CDR3 has 14 amino acids. V lost 2 bases and J lost 3; bases outside the gene matches: 0. The CDR3 DNA sequence: TGTGCCAGCAGTGACACTAGCGACACCGGGGAGCTGTTTTTT. It codes for CASSDTSDTGELFF.